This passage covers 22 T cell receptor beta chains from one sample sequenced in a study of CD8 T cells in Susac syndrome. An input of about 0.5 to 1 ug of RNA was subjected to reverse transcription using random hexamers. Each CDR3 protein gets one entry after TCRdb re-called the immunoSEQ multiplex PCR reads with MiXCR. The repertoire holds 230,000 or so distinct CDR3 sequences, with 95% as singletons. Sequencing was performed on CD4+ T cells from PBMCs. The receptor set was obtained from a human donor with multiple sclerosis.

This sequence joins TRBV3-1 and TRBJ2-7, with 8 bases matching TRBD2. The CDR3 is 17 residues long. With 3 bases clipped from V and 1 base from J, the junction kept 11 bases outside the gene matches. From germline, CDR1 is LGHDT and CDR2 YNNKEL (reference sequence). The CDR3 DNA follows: TGTGCCAGCAGCCAGTGGGTCGGACGGGAGGGGTCCTACGAGCAGTACTTC. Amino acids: CASSQWVGREGSYEQYF.

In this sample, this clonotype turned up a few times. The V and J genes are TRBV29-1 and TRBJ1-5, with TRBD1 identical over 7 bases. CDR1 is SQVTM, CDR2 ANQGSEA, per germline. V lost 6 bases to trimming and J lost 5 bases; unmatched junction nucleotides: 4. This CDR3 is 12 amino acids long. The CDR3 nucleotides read TGCAGCGTGCAGGGGGTTGATCAGCCCCAGCATTTT. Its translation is CSVQGVDQPQHF.

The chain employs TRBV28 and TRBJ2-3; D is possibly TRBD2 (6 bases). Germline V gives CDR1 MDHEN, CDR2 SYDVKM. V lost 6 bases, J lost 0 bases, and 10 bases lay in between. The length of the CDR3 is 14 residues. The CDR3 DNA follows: TGTGCCAGCAGGGGCGGGATCAGCACAGATACGCAGTATTTT. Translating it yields CASRGGISTDTQYF.

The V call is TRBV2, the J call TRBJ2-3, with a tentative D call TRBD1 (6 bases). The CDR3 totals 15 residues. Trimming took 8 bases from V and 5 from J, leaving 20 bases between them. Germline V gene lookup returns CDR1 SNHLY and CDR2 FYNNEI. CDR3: CASRSGEKGGDTQYF. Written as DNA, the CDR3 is TGTGCCAGCCGCTCCGGGGAAAAAGGGGGAGATACGCAGTATTTT.

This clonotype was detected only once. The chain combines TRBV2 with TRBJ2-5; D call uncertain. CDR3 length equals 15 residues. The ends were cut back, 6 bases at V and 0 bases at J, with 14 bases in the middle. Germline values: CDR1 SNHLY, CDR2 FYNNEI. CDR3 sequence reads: CASSPGYQYQETQYF. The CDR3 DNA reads TGTGCCAGCAGCCCCGGTTATCAGTACCAAGAGACCCAGTACTTC.

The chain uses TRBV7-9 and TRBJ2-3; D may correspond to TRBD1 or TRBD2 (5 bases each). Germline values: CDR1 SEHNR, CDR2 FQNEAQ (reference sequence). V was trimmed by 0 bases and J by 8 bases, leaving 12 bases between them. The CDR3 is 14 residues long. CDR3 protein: CASSLAAGTSTQYF. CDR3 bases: TGTGCCAGCAGCTTAGCGGCCGGGACGTCTACGCAGTATTTT.

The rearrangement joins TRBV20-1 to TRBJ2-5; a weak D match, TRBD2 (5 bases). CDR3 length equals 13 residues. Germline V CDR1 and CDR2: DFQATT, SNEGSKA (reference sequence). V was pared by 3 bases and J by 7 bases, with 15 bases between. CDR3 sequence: CSASIAGIRTQYF. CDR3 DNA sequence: TGCAGTGCTAGTATCGCCGGGATACGGACCCAGTACTTC.

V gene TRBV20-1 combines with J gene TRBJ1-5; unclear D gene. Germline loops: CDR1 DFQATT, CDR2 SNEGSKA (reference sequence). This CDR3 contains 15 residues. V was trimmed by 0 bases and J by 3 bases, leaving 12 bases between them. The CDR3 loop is CSARDGRQPNQPQHF. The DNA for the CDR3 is TGCAGTGCTAGAGATGGGAGGCAGCCCAATCAGCCCCAGCATTTT.

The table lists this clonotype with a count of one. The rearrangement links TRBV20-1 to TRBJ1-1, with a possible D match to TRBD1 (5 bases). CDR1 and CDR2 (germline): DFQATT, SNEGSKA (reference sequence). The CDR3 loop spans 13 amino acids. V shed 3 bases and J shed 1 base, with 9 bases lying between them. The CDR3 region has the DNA TGCAGTGCTAGGTGGGGGGGGAACACTGAAGCTTTCTTT. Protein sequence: CSARWGGNTEAFF.

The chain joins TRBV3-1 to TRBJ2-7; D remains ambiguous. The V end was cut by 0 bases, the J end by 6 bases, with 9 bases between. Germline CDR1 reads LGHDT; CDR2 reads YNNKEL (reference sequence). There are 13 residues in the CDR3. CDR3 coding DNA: TGTGCCAGCAGCCAAGATCGCCTAACCGAGCAGTACTTC. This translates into CASSQDRLTEQYF.

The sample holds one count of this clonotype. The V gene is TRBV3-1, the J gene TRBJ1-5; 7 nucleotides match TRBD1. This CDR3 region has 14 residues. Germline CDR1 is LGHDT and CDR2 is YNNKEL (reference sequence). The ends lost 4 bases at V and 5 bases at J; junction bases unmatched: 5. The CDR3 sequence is CASSPRGRDQPQHF. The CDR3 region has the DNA TGTGCCAGCAGCCCTAGGGGGCGCGATCAGCCCCAGCATTTT.

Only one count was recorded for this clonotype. The DNA of the CDR3 is TGCGCCAGCAATTCCTACGGGGCGGGTACTGAAGCTTTCTTT. Encoded protein: CASNSYGAGTEAFF. V is TRBV4-1 and J is TRBJ1-1, with D tentatively TRBD1 (5 bases). Per germline, CDR1 MGHRA and CDR2 YSYEKL. The CDR3 has 14 amino acids. V gave up 7 bases and J gave up 5 bases, with 17 bases separating them.

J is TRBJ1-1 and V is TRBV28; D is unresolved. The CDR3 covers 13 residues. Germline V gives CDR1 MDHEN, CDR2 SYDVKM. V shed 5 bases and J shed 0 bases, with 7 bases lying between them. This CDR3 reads CASSPQMNTEAFF. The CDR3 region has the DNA TGTGCCAGCAGTCCTCAGATGAACACTGAAGCTTTCTTT.

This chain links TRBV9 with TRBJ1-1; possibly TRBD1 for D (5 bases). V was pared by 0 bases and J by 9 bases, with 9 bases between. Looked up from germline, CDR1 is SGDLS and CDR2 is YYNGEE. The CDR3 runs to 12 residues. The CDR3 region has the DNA TGTGCCAGCAGCGTAGTTGGGGGGAAAGCTTTCTTT. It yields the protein CASSVVGGKAFF.

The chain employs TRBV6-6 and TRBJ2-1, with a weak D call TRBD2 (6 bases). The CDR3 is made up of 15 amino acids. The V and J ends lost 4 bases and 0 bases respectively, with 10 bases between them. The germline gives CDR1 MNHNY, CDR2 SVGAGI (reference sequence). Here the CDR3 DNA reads TGTGCCAGCAGTTTAGCGGATCCCTCCTACAATGAGCAGTTCTTC. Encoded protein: CASSLADPSYNEQFF.

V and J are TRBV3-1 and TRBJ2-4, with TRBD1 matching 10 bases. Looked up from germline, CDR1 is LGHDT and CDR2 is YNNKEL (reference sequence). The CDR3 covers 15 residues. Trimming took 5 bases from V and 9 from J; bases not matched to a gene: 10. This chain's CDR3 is CASSGIGTGVGIQYF. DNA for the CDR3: TGTGCCAGCAGCGGCATCGGGACAGGGGTTGGCATTCAGTACTTC.

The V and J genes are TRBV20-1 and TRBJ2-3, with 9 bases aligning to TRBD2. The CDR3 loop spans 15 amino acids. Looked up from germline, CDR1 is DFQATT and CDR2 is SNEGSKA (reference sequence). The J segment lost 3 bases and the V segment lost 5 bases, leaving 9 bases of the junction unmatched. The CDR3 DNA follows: TGCAGTGCTCTAAGACCGGGACTAGCAACAGATACGCAGTATTTT. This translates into CSALRPGLATDTQYF.

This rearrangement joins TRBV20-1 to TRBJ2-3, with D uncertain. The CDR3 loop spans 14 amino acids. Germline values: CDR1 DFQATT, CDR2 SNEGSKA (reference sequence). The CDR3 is CSQVAGVSTDTQYF. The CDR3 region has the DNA TGCAGCCAGGTAGCAGGTGTTAGCACAGATACGCAGTATTTT.

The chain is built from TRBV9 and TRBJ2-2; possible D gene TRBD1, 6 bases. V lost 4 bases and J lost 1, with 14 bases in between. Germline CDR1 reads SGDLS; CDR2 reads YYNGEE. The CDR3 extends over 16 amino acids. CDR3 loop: CASSPRIRGNTGELFF. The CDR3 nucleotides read TGTGCCAGCAGCCCCAGGATCAGGGGGAACACCGGGGAGCTGTTTTTT.

The CDR3 region has the DNA TGCAGTGCTGCTCGGGGGAACGAGCAGTACTTC. This gives the protein CSAARGNEQYF. The chain uses TRBV20-1 and TRBJ2-7, with D possibly TRBD2 on 6 matching bases. CDR1 is DFQATT, CDR2 SNEGSKA, per germline (reference sequence). This CDR3 spans 11 amino acids. Trimming removed 5 bases at V and 5 bases at J, with 10 bases between.

This chain's CDR3 is CSASPSLVTDTQYF. The CDR3 bases are TGCAGTGCTAGTCCAAGTCTAGTCACAGATACGCAGTATTTT. This chain connects TRBV20-1 to TRBJ2-3; no reliable D call. V lost 3 bases and J lost 2, with 12 bases in between. This CDR3 region has 14 residues. From germline, CDR1 is DFQATT and CDR2 SNEGSKA (reference sequence).

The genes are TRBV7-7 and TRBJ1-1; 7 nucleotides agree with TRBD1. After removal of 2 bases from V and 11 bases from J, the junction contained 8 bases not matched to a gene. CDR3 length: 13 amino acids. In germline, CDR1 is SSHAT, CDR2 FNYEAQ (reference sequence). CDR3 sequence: CASSLTRDSDAFF. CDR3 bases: TGTGCCAGCAGCTTAACCCGGGACAGTGACGCTTTCTTT.